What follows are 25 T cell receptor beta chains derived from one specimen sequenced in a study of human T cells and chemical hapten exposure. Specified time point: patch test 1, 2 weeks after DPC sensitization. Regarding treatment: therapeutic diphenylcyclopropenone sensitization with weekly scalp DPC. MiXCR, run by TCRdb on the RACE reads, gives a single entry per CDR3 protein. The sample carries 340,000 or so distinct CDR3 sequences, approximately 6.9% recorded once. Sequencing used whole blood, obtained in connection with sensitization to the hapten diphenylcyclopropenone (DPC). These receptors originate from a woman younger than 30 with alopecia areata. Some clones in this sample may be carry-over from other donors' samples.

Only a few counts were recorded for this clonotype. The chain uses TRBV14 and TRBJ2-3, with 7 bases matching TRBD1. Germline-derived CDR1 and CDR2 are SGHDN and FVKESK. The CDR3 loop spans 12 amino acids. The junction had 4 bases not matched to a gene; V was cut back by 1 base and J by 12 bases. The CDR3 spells CASSQVRDSQYF. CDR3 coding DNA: TGTGCCAGCAGCCAAGTCCGGGACAGTCAGTATTTT.

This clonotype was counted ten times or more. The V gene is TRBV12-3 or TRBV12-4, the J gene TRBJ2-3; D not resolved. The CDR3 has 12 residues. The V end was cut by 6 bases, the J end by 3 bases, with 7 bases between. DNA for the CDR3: TGTGCCAGCAGCTTTGTTACAGATACGCAGTATTTT. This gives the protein CASSFVTDTQYF.

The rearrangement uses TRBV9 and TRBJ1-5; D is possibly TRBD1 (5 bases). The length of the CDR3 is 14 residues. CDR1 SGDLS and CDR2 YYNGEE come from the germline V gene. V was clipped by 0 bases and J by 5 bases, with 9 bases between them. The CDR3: CASSVGTSYQPQHF. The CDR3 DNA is TGTGCCAGCAGCGTAGGGACAAGTTATCAGCCCCAGCATTTT.

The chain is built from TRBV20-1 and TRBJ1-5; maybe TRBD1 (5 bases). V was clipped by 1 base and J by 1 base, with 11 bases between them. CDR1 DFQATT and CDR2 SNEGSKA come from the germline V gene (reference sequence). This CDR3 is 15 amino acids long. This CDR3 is CSARVGGDSNQPQHF. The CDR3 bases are TGCAGTGCTAGAGTGGGGGGGGACAGCAATCAGCCCCAGCATTTT.

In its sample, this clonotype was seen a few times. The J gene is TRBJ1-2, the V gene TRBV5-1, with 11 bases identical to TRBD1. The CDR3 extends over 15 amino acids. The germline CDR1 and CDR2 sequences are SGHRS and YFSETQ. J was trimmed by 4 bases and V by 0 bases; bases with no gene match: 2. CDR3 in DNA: TGCGCCAGCAGCTTGGGGACAGGGGGCGCCTATGGCTACACCTTC. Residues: CASSLGTGGAYGYTF.

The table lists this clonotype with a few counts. The CDR3 spells CSARPSGDDNEKLFF. The CDR3 DNA follows: TGCAGTGCCCGGCCAAGCGGGGACGATAATGAAAAACTGTTTTTT. V and J are TRBV20-1 and TRBJ1-4, with D possibly TRBD1 on 5 matching bases. The ends were cut back, 6 bases at V and 4 bases at J, with 18 bases in the middle. Germline CDR1 DFQATT, CDR2 SNEGSKA (reference sequence). The CDR3 runs 15 residues.

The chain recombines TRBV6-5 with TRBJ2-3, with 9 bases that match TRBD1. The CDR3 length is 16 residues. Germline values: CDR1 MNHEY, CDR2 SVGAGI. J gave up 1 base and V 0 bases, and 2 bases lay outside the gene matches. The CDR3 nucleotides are TGTGCCAGCAGTTACTCGGGACAGGGAGGCACAGATACGCAGTATTTT. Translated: CASSYSGQGGTDTQYF.

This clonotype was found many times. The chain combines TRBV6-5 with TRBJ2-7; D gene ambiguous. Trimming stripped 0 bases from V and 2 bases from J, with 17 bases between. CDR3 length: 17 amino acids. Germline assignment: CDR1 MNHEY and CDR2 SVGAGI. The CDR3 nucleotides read TGTGCCAGCAGTTACTCCGCCTTCGGCAAACCCCCCTACGAGCAGTACTTC. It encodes CASSYSAFGKPPYEQYF.

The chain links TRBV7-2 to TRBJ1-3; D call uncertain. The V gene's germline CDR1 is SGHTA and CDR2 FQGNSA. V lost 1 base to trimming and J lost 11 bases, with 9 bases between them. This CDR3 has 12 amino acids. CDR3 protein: CASSLVPGSIYF. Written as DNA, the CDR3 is TGTGCCAGCAGCTTAGTTCCGGGTTCCATATATTTT.

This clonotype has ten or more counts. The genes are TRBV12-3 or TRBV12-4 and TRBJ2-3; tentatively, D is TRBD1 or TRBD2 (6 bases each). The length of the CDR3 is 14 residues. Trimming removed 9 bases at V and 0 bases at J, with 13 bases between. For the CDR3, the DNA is TGTGCCAGTTTTTTAGGGGGGAGCACAGATACGCAGTATTTT. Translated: CASFLGGSTDTQYF.

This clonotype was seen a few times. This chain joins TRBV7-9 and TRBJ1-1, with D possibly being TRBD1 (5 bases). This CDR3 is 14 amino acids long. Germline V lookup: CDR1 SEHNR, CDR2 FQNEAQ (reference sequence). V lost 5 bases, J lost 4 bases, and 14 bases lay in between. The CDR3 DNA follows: TGTGCCAGCAGCAGCAGGGAAGGCGCCACTGAAGCTTTCTTT. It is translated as CASSSREGATEAFF.

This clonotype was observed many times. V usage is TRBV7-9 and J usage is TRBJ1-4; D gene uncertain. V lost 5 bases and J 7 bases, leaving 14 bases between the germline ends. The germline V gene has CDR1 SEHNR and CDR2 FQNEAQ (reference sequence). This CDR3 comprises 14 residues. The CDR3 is CASSNTGGREKLFF. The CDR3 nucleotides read TGTGCCAGCAGCAACACCGGAGGACGTGAAAAACTGTTTTTT.

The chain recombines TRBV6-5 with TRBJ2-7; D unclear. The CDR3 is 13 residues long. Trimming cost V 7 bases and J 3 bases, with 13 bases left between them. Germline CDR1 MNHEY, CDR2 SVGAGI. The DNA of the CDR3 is TGTGCCAGCATGACCCCCGGCGGCTACGAGCAGTACTTC. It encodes CASMTPGGYEQYF.

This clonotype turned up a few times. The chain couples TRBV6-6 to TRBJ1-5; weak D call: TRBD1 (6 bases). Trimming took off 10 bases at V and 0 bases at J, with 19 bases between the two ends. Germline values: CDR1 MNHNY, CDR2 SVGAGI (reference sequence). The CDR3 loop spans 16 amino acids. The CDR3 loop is CATQRGGENSNQPQHF. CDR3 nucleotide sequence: TGTGCCACCCAACGGGGGGGCGAAAATAGCAATCAGCCCCAGCATTTT.

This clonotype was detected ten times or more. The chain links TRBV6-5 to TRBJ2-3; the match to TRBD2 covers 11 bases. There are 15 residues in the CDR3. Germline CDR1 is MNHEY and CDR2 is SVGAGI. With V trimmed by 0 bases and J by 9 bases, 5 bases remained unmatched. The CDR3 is CASSYSASGGLTQYF. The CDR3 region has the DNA TGTGCCAGCAGTTACTCGGCTAGCGGGGGGTTGACGCAGTATTTT.

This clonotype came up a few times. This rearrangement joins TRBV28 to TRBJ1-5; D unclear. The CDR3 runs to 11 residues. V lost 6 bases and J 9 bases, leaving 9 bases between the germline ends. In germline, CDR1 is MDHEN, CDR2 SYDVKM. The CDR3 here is CASSPDRPQHF. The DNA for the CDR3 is TGTGCCAGCAGCCCTGATAGGCCCCAGCATTTT. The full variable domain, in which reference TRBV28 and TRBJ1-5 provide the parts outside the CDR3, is DVKVTQSSRYLVKRTGEKVFLECVQDMDHENMFWYRQDPGLGLRLIYFSYDVKMKEKGDIPEGYSVSREKKERFSLILESASTNQTSMYLCASSPDRPQHFGDGTRLSIL.

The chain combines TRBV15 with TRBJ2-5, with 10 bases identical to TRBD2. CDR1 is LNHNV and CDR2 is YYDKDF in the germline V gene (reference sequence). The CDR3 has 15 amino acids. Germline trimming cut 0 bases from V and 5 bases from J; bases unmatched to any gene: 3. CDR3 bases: TGTGCCACCAGCAGAGACCAACTAGCGGGGGAGACCCAGTACTTC. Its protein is CATSRDQLAGETQYF.

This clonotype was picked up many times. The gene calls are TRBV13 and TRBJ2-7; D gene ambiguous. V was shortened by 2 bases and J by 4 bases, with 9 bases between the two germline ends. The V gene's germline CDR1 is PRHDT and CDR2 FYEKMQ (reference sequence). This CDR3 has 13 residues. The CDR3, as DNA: TGTGCCAGCAGCTTAAGAACACTTTACGAGCAGTACTTC. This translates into CASSLRTLYEQYF.

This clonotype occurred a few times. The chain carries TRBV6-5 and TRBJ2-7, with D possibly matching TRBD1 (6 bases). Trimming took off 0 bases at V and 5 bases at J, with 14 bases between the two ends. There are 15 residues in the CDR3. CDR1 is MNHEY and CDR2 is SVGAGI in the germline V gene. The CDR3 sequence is CASSYSVKGGNEQYF. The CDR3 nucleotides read TGTGCCAGCAGTTACTCGGTCAAAGGGGGTAACGAGCAGTACTTC.

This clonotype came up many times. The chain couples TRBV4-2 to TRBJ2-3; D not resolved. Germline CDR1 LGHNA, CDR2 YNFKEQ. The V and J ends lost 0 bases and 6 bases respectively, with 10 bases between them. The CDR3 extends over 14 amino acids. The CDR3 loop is CASSQETAGDTQYF. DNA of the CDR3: TGTGCCAGCAGCCAAGAAACGGCCGGGGATACGCAGTATTTT.

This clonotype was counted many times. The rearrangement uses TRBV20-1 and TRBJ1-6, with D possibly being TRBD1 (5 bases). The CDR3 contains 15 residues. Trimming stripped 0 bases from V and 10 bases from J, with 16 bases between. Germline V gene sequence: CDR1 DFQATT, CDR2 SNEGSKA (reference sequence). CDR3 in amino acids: CSAREGTNDGSPLHF. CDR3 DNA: TGCAGTGCTAGAGAAGGGACTAACGACGGCTCACCCCTCCACTTT.

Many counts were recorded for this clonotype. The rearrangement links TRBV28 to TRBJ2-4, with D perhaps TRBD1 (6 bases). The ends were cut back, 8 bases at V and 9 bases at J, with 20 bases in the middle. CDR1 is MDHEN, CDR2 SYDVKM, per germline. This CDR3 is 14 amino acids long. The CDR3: CASGGGPSWGIQYF. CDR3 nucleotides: TGTGCCAGCGGGGGCGGGCCGAGTTGGGGCATTCAGTACTTC.

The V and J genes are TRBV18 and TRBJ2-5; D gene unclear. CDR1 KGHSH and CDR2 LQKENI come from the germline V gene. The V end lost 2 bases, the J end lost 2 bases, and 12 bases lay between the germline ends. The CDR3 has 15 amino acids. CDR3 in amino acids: CASSPSLGMQETQYF. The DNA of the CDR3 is TGTGCCAGCTCACCAAGTTTAGGGATGCAAGAGACCCAGTACTTC. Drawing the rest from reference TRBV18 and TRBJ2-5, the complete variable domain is NAGVMQNPRHLVRRRGQEARLRCSPMKGHSHVYWYRQLPEEGLKFMVYLQKENIIDESGMPKERFSAEFPKEGPSILRIQQVVRGDSAAYFCASSPSLGMQETQYFGPGTRLLVL.

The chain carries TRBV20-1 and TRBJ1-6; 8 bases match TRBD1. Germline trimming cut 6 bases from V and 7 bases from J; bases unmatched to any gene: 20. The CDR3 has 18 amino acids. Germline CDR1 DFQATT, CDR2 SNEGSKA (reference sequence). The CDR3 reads CSAQVGQGGNWANSPLHF. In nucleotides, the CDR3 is TGCAGTGCGCAAGTCGGACAGGGAGGGAATTGGGCGAATTCACCCCTCCACTTT.

CDR3: CASSLGPGPNQPQHF. DNA of the CDR3: TGTGCCAGCAGCTTGGGGCCAGGGCCTAATCAGCCCCAGCATTTT. The chain recombines TRBV5-5 with TRBJ1-5; D may be TRBD1 (5 bases). The V and J ends lost 0 bases and 4 bases respectively, with 11 bases between them. The CDR3 has 15 amino acids. Per the germline V gene, CDR1 is SGHKS and CDR2 is YYEKEE (reference sequence). The variable domain in full, completed from reference TRBV5-5 and TRBJ1-5, reads DAGVTQSPTHLIKTRGQQVTLRCSPISGHKSVSWYQQVLGQGPQFIFQYYEKEERGRGNFPDRFSARQFPNYSSELNVNALLLGDSALYLCASSLGPGPNQPQHFGDGTRLSIL.